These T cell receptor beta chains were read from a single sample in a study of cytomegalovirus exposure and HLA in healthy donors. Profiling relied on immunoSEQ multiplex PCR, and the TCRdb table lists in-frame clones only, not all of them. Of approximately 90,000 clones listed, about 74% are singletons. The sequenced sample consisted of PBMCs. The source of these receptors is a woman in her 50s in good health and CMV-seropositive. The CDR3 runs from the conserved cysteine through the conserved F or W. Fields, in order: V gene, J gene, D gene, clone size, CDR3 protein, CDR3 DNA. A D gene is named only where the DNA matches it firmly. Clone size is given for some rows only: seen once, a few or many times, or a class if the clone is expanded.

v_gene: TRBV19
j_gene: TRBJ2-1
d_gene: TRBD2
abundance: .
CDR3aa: CASSIGKGLAGDHNEQFF
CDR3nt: TGTGCCAGTAGTATAGGGAAGGGACTAGCGGGAGACCACAATGAGCAGTTCTTC

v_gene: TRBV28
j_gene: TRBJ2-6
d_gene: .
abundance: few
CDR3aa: CASTDPGAGANVLTF
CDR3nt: TGTGCCAGCACCGACCCGGGAGCCGGGGCCAACGTCCTGACTTTC

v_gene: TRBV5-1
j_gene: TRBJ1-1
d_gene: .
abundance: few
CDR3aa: CASSLVAGNTEAFF
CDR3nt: TGCGCCAGCAGCTTGGTGGCTGGGAACACTGAAGCTTTCTTT

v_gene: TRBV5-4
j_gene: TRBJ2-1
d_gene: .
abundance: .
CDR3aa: CASSLSSLDEQFF
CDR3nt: TGTGCCAGCAGCTTGAGTAGCCTCGATGAGCAGTTCTTC

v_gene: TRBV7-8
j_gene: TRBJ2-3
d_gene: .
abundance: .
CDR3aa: CASSLGATSTDTQYF
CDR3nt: TGTGCCAGCAGCTTAGGGGCTACCAGCACAGATACGCAGTATTTT

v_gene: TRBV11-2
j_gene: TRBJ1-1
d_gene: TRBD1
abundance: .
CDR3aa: CASSARRGQKNTEAFF
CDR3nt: TGTGCCAGCAGCGCGCGGAGGGGACAGAAGAACACTGAAGCTTTCTTT

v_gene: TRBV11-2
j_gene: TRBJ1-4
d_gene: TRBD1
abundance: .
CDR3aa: CASSEGVGQGVREKLFF
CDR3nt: TGTGCCAGCAGCGAGGGGGTAGGACAGGGTGTAAGAGAAAAACTGTTTTTT

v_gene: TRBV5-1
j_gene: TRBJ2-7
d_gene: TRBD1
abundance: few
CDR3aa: CASSQRTGNSEQYF
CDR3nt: TGCGCCAGCAGCCAACGGACAGGGAACTCCGAGCAGTACTTC

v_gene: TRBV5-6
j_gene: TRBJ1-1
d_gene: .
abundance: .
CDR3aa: CASSLVSHSSSTEAFF
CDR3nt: TGTGCCAGCAGCTTGGTGTCCCACAGTAGTTCCACTGAAGCTTTCTTT

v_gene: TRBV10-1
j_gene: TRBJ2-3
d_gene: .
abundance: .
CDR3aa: CASSESGRTDTQYF
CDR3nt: TGCGCCAGCAGTGAGTCTGGCCGCACAGATACGCAGTATTTT

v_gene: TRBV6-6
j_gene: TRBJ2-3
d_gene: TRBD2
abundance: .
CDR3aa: CASRLAGTDTQYF
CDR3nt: TGTGCCAGCCGTCTAGCGGGCACAGATACGCAGTATTTT

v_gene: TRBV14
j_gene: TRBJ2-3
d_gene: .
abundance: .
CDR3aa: CASSPGFRSDTQYF
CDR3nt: TGTGCCAGCAGCCCAGGGTTTAGGTCAGATACGCAGTATTTT

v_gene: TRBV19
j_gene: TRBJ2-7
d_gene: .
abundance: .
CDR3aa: CASSSLPNYEQYF
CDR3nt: TGTGCCAGTAGTAGTCTACCCAACTACGAGCAGTACTTC

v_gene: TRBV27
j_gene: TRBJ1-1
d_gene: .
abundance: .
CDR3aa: CASSLRGGGGLYSEAFF
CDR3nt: TGTGCCAGCAGTTTAAGGGGGGGAGGGGGGCTGTACTCTGAAGCTTTCTTT

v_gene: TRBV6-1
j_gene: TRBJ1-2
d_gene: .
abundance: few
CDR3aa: CASRLDTSFYGYTF
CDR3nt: TGTGCCAGCAGACTGGACACTTCTTTCTATGGCTACACCTTC

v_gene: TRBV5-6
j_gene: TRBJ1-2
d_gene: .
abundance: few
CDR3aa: CASSIGRGLHGYTF
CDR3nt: TGTGCCAGCAGCATAGGACGGGGGTTACATGGCTACACCTTC

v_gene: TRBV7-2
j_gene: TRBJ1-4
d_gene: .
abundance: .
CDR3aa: CASSYGGGNEKLFF
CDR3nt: TGTGCCAGCAGCTATGGCGGGGGGAATGAAAAACTGTTTTTT

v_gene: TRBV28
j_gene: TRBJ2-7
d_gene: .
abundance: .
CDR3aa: CASSLLYEQYF
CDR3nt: TGTGCCAGCAGTCTTCTCTACGAGCAGTACTTC

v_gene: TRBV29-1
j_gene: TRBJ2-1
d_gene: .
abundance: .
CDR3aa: CSGLAEAYNEQFF
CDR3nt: TGCAGCGGCCTGGCGGAAGCCTACAATGAGCAGTTCTTC

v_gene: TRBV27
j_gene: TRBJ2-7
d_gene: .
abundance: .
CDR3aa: CASSHTDGRRYEQYF
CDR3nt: TGTGCCAGCAGCCACACCGACGGGCGGAGGTACGAGCAGTACTTC

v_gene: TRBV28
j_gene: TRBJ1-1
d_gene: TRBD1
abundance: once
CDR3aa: CASRIPGGGNTEAFF
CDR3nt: TGTGCCAGCAGAATACCAGGGGGCGGAAACACTGAAGCTTTCTTT

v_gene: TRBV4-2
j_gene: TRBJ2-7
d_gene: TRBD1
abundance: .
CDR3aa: CASSQKVGTGWYEQYF
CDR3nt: TGTGCCAGCAGCCAAAAGGTCGGGACAGGGTGGTACGAGCAGTACTTC

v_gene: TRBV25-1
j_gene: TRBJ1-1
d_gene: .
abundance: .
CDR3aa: CASSARGLNTEAFF
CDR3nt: TGTGCCAGCAGTGCCCGGGGATTGAACACTGAAGCTTTCTTT

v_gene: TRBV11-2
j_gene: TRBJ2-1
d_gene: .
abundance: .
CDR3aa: CASSFGTGIYNEQFF
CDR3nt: TGTGCCAGCAGCTTCGGAACGGGGATATACAATGAGCAGTTCTTC

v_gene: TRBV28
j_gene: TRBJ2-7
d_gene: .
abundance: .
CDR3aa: CASRLEEPYEQYF
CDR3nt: TGTGCCAGCCGGCTCGAGGAGCCCTACGAGCAGTACTTC

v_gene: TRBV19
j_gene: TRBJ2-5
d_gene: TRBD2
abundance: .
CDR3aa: CASSGTSGSKTQYF
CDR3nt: TGTGCCAGTAGCGGGACTAGCGGGAGTAAGACCCAGTACTTC

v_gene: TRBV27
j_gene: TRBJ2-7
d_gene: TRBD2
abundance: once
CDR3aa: CAGFPRPGLAPPYEQYF
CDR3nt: TGTGCCGGATTCCCTCGTCCGGGACTAGCTCCCCCCTACGAGCAGTACTTC

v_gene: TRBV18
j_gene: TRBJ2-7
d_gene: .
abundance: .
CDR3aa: CASSLLGDEQYF
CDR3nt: TGTGCCAGCTCCCTCCTAGGGGACGAGCAGTACTTC

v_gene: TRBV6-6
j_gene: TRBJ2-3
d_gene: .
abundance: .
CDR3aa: CASSPSDTQYF
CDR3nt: TGTGCCAGCAGCCCCTCAGATACGCAGTATTTT

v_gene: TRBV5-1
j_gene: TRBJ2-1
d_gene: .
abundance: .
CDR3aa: CASSLGGSAYNEQFF
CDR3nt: TGCGCCAGCAGCTTGGGGGGCTCTGCCTACAATGAGCAGTTCTTC

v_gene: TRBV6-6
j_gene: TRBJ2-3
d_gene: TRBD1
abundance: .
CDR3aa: CASSYDRGFHTDTQYF
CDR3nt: TGTGCCAGCAGTTACGACAGGGGGTTTCACACAGATACGCAGTATTTT

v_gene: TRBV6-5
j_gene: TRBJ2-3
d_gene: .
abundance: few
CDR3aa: CASRRQRGTDTQYF
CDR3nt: TGTGCCAGCAGAAGACAGAGAGGCACAGATACGCAGTATTTT

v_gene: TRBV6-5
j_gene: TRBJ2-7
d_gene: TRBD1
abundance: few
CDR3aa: CASSLGTGWSEQYF
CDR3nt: TGTGCCAGCAGCCTCGGGACAGGGTGGAGCGAGCAGTACTTC

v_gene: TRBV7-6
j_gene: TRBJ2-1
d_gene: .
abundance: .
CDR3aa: CASSGPTGPFF
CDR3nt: TGTGCCAGCAGCGGACCGACAGGTCCGTTCTTC

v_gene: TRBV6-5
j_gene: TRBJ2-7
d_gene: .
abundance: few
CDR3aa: CASTRGLSGEQYF
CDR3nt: TGTGCCAGCACCCGCGGATTGAGCGGCGAGCAGTACTTC

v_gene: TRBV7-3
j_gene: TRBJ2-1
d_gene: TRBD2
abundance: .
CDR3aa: CASSFAPLAGDSNEQFF
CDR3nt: TGTGCCAGCAGCTTCGCCCCCCTAGCGGGAGATAGCAATGAGCAGTTCTTC

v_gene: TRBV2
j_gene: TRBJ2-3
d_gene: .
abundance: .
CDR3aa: CASSETRTTDTQYF
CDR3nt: TGTGCCAGCAGTGAAACCAGAACCACAGATACGCAGTATTTT

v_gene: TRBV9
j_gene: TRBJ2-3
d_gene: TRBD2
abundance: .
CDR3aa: CASSVGTSGPTDTQYF
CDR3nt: TGTGCCAGCAGCGTAGGTACTAGCGGACCCACAGATACGCAGTATTTT

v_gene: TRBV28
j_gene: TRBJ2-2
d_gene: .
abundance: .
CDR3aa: CASRSDTGSTNTGELFF
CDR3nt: TGTGCCAGCAGGAGCGATACCGGGTCTACTAACACCGGGGAGCTGTTTTTT

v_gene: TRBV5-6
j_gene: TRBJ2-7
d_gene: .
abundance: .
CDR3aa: CASSFPAMFYEQYF
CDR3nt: TGTGCCAGCAGCTTCCCCGCTATGTTCTACGAGCAGTACTTC

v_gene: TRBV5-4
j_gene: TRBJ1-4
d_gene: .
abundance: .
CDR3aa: CASSLVQGRDEKLFF
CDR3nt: TGTGCCAGCAGCTTGGTCCAGGGGAGGGATGAAAAACTGTTTTTT

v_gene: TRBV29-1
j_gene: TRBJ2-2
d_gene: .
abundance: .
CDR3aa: CSVDEPGNTGELFF
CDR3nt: TGCAGCGTTGATGAGCCAGGGAACACCGGGGAGCTGTTTTTT

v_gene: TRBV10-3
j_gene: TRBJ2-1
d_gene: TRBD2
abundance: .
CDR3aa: CAISGLADYNEQFF
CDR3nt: TGTGCCATCAGTGGACTAGCGGACTACAATGAGCAGTTCTTC

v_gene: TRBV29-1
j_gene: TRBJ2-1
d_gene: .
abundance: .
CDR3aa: CSVDGGSARTEQFF
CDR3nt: TGCAGCGTTGATGGGGGCTCGGCGCGGACTGAGCAGTTCTTC

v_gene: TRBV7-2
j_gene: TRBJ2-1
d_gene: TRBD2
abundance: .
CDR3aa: CASSFGTSGYEQFF
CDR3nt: TGTGCCAGCAGCTTCGGGACTAGCGGTTATGAGCAGTTCTTC

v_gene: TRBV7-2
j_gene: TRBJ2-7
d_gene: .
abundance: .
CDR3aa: CASSTYSPSEQYF
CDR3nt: TGTGCCAGCAGCACATATTCTCCCTCCGAGCAGTACTTC

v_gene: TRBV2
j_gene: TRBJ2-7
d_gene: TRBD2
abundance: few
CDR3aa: CASSGGGLAGALYEQYF
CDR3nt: TGTGCCAGCAGTGGCGGGGGACTAGCGGGAGCTCTTTACGAGCAGTACTTC

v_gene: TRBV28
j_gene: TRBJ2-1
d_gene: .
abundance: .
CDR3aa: CASRDLLRGTSGFF
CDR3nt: TGTGCCAGCAGAGACCTCCTTCGGGGGACCAGCGGGTTCTTC

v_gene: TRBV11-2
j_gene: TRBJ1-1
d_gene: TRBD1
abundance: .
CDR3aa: CASSLASLSHPRGYAEAFF
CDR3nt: TGTGCCAGCAGCTTAGCCAGCCTAAGCCACCCCAGGGGGTACGCTGAAGCTTTCTTT